A selection of T cell receptor beta chains follows, all from one sample in a study of tumor-infiltrating lymphocytes in primary liver carcinoma. One entry per CDR3 protein, called by TCRdb with MiXCR from the multiplex PCR reads. The table lists 45,000 to 65,000 distinct CDR3 sequences, around 73% of them singletons. Sequencing input: liver tumor tissue from sampling region 5. These receptors all stem from a man aged 40-50 years with primary liver carcinoma and hepatitis B virus infection. Both conserved end residues are part of each CDR3. A D gene is named only where the DNA matches it firmly. Rows may omit the clone size; those that give it use once, few, many or a size class.

TGTGCTCTCACCCGGGGAGCCAAAAACATTCGGTACTTC,CALTRGAKNIRYF,TRBJ2-4,-,TRBV6-7,once
TGTGCCAGTAGTTCGGAAGAAAGAGTGGGCCAAAACATTCAGTACTTC,CASSSEERVGQNIQYF,TRBJ2-4,-,TRBV19,-
TGTGCTAGCGGAACACAGGGTACTTCGGCCGGGGTGCTGTTTTTT,CASGTQGTSAGVLFF,TRBJ2-2,-,TRBV6-1,-
TGTGCCGGTCAAAAGGGAGAGCAGCCCCAGCATTTT,CAGQKGEQPQHF,TRBJ1-5,-,TRBV6-6,-
TGCAGCGCCATGACATGTGGGATCGGCACTCCCTACGAACAGTACTTC,CSAMTCGIGTPYEQYF,TRBJ2-7,-,TRBV29-1,-
TGTGCAACCAGTGACCCGACAGATGAAAGGGCTTTCTTT,CATSDPTDERAFF,TRBJ1-1,-,TRBV24-1,-
TGTGCCAGCAGTTTCGATGATATGCTGTATTTT,CASSFDDMLYF,TRBJ2-3,-,TRBV2,-
TGTGCCAGCAGCGCCGCCGGGAGCTGGAGCTCCAACGAGCAGTATTTC,CASSAAGSWSSNEQYF,TRBJ2-7,-,TRBV4-2,-
TGTGTCAGCAGTCTGGGGGGGCCAAACATTCAGTGCTTC,CVSSLGGPNIQCF,TRBJ2-4,-,TRBV12-3/TRBV12-4,-
TGTGCCAGCAGCTTAGTGGTACAAGAGACCCAGTACTTC,CASSLVVQETQYF,TRBJ2-5,-,TRBV7-8,medium-sized
TGCAGCGCCATGATATCTGGGACTGGCACTCCCTACGAACAGTACTTC,CSAMISGTGTPYEQYF,TRBJ2-7,-,TRBV29-1,-
TGCGCCAGCAGCCAAGAAGGTACCGCGGGGACGCAGTATTTT,CASSQEGTAGTQYF,TRBJ2-3,-,TRBV4-1,-
TGTGCCAGCAACTTCTCAGTAATGGGAGGCTATGAGCAGTTCTTC,CASNFSVMGGYEQFF,TRBJ2-1,-,TRBV5-8,-
TGTGCCAGCAGCTTAGCCCGGGGATGGGCCAGGGAGCTGTTTTTT,CASSLARGWARELFF,TRBJ2-2,-,TRBV11-2,-
TGTGCCAGCAGCTTCGTCGGCCCCTACAATGAGCATATCTTC,CASSFVGPYNEHIF,TRBJ2-1,-,TRBV11-3,-
TGTGCCAGCAGCTTTACGTTAACGCGCTCTGGGGCCAACGTCCTGACTTTC,CASSFTLTRSGANVLTF,TRBJ2-6,-,TRBV7-8,-
TGTGCCAGCAGCTCAACAAGGGGGGGATATTCGGATAAGCGGTATTTT,CASSSTRGGYSDKRYF,TRBJ2-3,-,TRBV7-8,-
TGTGCCATCAGTACCGGGACAAGACCCTACGAGCAGTACTTC,CAISTGTRPYEQYF,TRBJ2-7,-,TRBV6-1,once
TGTGTCAGCAGCCAAGATAGGGTTAGCGGGTACTACGAGCAGTGCTTC,CVSSQDRVSGYYEQCF,TRBJ2-7,TRBD2,TRBV4-2,-
TGTGCCAGCAGAATAGGGTTGAACACTGAAGCTTTCTTT,CASRIGLNTEAFF,TRBJ1-1,-,TRBV5-4,medium-sized
TGCAACTCCCTGACTAGCGATCACGAGCAGTACTTC,CNSLTSDHEQYF,TRBJ2-7,TRBD2,TRBV29-1,-
TGTTCCATCGGTGAGCGGGGAGCGAATCAGTCCCAGCATTTT,CSIGERGANQSQHF,TRBJ1-5,-,TRBV10-3,-
TGTACCAGTAGCACGGGGGGGACTACTGAAGCTTTCTTT,CTSSTGGTTEAFF,TRBJ1-1,-,TRBV6-6,few
TGTACCAGCAGTTTACCAGGGGTTAGTGAAAAACTGTTTTTT,CTSSLPGVSEKLFF,TRBJ1-4,-,TRBV12-3/TRBV12-4,-
TGCAGCGTTGTAATGGGAATCGTAAACACCGGGGAGCTGTTTTTT,CSVVMGIVNTGELFF,TRBJ2-2,-,TRBV29-1,-
TGCGCCAGCAGCGGGCGGGGACGTACCGGGGAGCTGTTTTTT,CASSGRGRTGELFF,TRBJ2-2,-,TRBV4-1,-
TGTGCCAGCAGCCGAGGGGCTACCGGGGTCCAAGAGCAGCACTTC,CASSRGATGVQEQHF,TRBJ2-7,-,TRBV6-1,-
TGCAGCGTTGAGGGCGGGGCCGGCATCACGAATACGCACTATTTT,CSVEGGAGITNTHYF,TRBJ2-3,-,TRBV29-1,-
TGTGCCTTCGGTGGTGGCCAGGATGCTGGGGCCAACGTCCTGACTTTC,CAFGGGQDAGANVLTF,TRBJ2-6,-,TRBV10-3,-